Shown below are 22 T cell receptor beta chains from a single sample sequenced in a study of shared clonotypes between healthy human individuals. Libraries were prepared by immunoSEQ multiplex PCR; TCRdb keeps only in-frame clonotypes and omits some of them. The profile covers a few million clones, with over 85% appearing a single time and roughly 0.15% taken by the ten largest. Input material: naive CD4+ T cells sorted from blood. Noted subset: CD45RA+ positively selected. The receptors stem from a man between 18 and 29 years old in good health.

This clone showed up just once. V usage is TRBV9 and J usage is TRBJ2-1, with D unresolved. The CDR3 has 13 amino acids. Trimming pared 3 bases from V and 2 bases from J, leaving 6 bases between. In germline, CDR1 is SGDLS, CDR2 YYNGEE. CDR3 DNA: TGTGCCAGCAGCGAGGCCACCTACAATGAGCAGTTCTTC. This encodes CASSEATYNEQFF.

This rearrangement joins TRBV6-1 to TRBJ2-1; possibly TRBD1 for D (6 bases). Between the trimmed V and J ends, which lost 6 bases and 7 bases, there was a span of 16 bases. The CDR3 extends over 14 amino acids. Germline V CDR1 and CDR2: MNHNS, SASEGT. CDR3 amino acids: CASSRKIGGNEQFF. The CDR3 nucleotides are TGTGCCAGCAGCAGAAAAATAGGGGGAAATGAGCAGTTCTTC.

This chain's CDR3 is CSVKGQGAVNEQFF. In nucleotides, the CDR3 is TGCAGCGTTAAAGGACAGGGGGCGGTCAATGAGCAGTTCTTC. The chain combines TRBV29-1 with TRBJ2-1; 11 bases match TRBD1. The V and J ends lost 5 bases and 6 bases, in that order; junction bases with no gene match: 6. Germline V gives CDR1 SQVTM, CDR2 ANQGSEA. This CDR3 has 14 amino acids.

In regard to this clone: One end of the junction varies from germline; a read error may be responsible. The chain employs TRBV19 and TRBJ2-3; D is perhaps TRBD1 (6 bases). The CDR3 extends over 14 amino acids. The germline V gene has CDR1 LNHDA and CDR2 SQIVND (reference sequence). This chain's CDR3 is CASSIQGFTDAQYF. CDR3 DNA sequence: TGTGCCAGTAGTATTCAGGGGTTCACAGATGCGCAGTATTTT.

This chain joins TRBV5-1 and TRBJ2-1; D not certain. Germline values: CDR1 SGHRS, CDR2 YFSETQ. Between the trimmed V and J ends, which lost 0 bases and 6 bases, there was a span of 10 bases. The CDR3 runs to 14 residues. The CDR3 DNA reads as TGCGCCAGCAGCTTGGAATCTTCGGGCAATGAGCAGTTCTTC. Residues: CASSLESSGNEQFF.

This clone was seen once. V gene TRBV10-3 combines with J gene TRBJ2-7; the match to TRBD2 covers 11 bases. J was trimmed by 3 bases and V by 6 bases; bases with no gene match: 10. The CDR3 length is 16 residues. Germline loops: CDR1 ENHRY, CDR2 SYGVKD. The CDR3 protein is CAISVAGGPIVYEQYF. Written as DNA, the CDR3 is TGTGCCATCAGCGTAGCGGGGGGGCCGATCGTCTACGAGCAGTACTTC.

The V gene is TRBV19, the J gene TRBJ2-6; D not resolved. Germline V gives CDR1 LNHDA, CDR2 SQIVND (reference sequence). Trimming took 5 bases from V and 0 from J, leaving 8 bases between them. This CDR3 is built from 15 residues. The CDR3 here is CASSDQVSGANVLTF. The DNA for the CDR3 is TGTGCCAGTAGTGATCAGGTCTCTGGGGCCAACGTCCTGACTTTC.

V gene TRBV25-1 combines with J gene TRBJ2-5; TRBD1 might be the D (6 bases). The V gene lost 2 bases and the J gene lost 5 bases, with 21 bases spanning the gap. From germline, CDR1 is MGHDK and CDR2 SYGVNS. This CDR3 contains 17 residues. The CDR3 reads CASSEVKRTVVTETQYF. The CDR3 bases are TGTGCCAGCAGTGAAGTTAAGCGGACAGTCGTAACGGAGACCCAGTACTTC.

The chain combines TRBV7-9 with TRBJ1-5; TRBD1 agrees at 8 bases. The CDR3 spans 14 residues. V trimming: 2 bases; J trimming: 6 bases; junction bases outside the gene matches: 3. CDR1 and CDR2 from the germline V gene are SEHNR and FQNEAQ (reference sequence). As DNA, the CDR3 is TGTGCCAGCAGCTTATCGGACAGGGCTCAGCCCCAGCATTTT. This encodes CASSLSDRAQPQHF.

In its sample, this clone was seen once. The gene calls are TRBV18 and TRBJ2-5; 9 positions match TRBD2. Germline V gene sequence: CDR1 KGHSH, CDR2 LQKENI. The CDR3 has 15 residues. With V trimmed by 3 bases and J by 4 bases, 6 bases remained unmatched. The CDR3 DNA sequence: TGTGCCAGCTCACCTAGCGGGGGTATTGTAGAGACCCAGTACTTC. Its translation: CASSPSGGIVETQYF.

The chain links TRBV5-1 to TRBJ1-1; perhaps TRBD1 as D (6 bases). The CDR3 contains 21 residues. CDR1 is SGHRS, CDR2 YFSETQ, per germline. The V and J ends lost 0 bases and 3 bases respectively, with 30 bases between them. CDR3 in amino acids: CASSLAWVGRGLIMGDTEAFF. The CDR3 nucleotides are TGCGCCAGCAGCTTGGCTTGGGTCGGCAGGGGATTAATCATGGGGGACACTGAAGCTTTCTTT.

The J gene is TRBJ2-7, the V gene TRBV11-3; 9 positions agree with TRBD1. The CDR3 loop spans 14 amino acids. Germline CDR1 reads SGHNT; CDR2 reads YENEEA. Trimming at V came to 2 bases and at J to 7 bases, leaving 6 bases not matched to a gene. The CDR3 nucleotides are TGTGCCAGCAGCTTAATTGGGACAGGGAATGAGCAGTACTTC. As protein: CASSLIGTGNEQYF.

The rearrangement links TRBV5-1 to TRBJ2-1, with D possibly matching TRBD2 (6 bases). V was pared by 3 bases and J by 3 bases, with 10 bases between. The germline CDR1 and CDR2 sequences are SGHRS and YFSETQ. The length of the CDR3 is 14 residues. CDR3 amino acids: CASSSDSGYNEQFF. The CDR3 DNA follows: TGCGCCAGCAGCTCGGATAGCGGCTACAATGAGCAGTTCTTC.

The genes are TRBV5-4 and TRBJ2-7; 8 bases match TRBD1. V trimming: 4 bases; J trimming: 5 bases; junction bases outside the gene matches: 5. The CDR3 has 13 amino acids. Germline V lookup: CDR1 SGHNT, CDR2 YYREEE (reference sequence). This chain's CDR3 is CASSRLDRDEQYF. For the CDR3, the DNA is TGTGCCAGCAGCCGCTTGGACAGGGACGAGCAGTACTTC.

The V call is TRBV19, the J call TRBJ1-3; 8 bases are shared with TRBD1. The CDR3 contains 15 residues. V lost 5 bases, J lost 1 base, and 4 bases stayed unmatched. Germline-derived CDR1 and CDR2 are LNHDA and SQIVND (reference sequence). This CDR3 reads CASSDQGASGNTIYF. DNA of the CDR3: TGTGCCAGTAGTGATCAGGGGGCATCTGGAAACACCATATATTTT.

This clone was detected only once. The chain has TRBV4-1 and TRBJ2-1; 15 positions agree with TRBD2. CDR3 length equals 19 residues. With V trimmed by 3 bases and J by 0 bases, 6 bases remained unmatched. Germline lookup yields CDR1 MGHRA and CDR2 YSYEKL. CDR3 DNA: TGCGCCAGCAGCCATATGGGACTAGCGGGAGGAAGCTCCTACAATGAGCAGTTCTTC. Translation: CASSHMGLAGGSSYNEQFF.

The chain employs TRBV9 and TRBJ2-7; D not certain. Trimming left V 4 bases short and J 2 bases short, with 10 bases between. This CDR3 region has 13 residues. Germline-derived CDR1 and CDR2 are SGDLS and YYNGEE. CDR3 coding DNA: TGTGCCAGCAGCCCACACACGGCCTACGAGCAGTACTTC. It specifies CASSPHTAYEQYF.

The CDR3 sequence: CAWSRGLGQLSITPSYEQYF. CDR3 nucleotide sequence: TGTGCCTGGAGTCGAGGATTAGGACAGCTTTCGATTACTCCCTCCTACGAGCAGTACTTC. The rearrangement joins TRBV30 to TRBJ2-7, with a possible D match to TRBD1 (6 bases). The ends were cut back, 2 bases at V and 0 bases at J, with 29 bases in the middle. This CDR3 is built from 20 residues. Germline CDR1 reads GTSNPN; CDR2 reads SVGIG (reference sequence). Together with reference TRBV30 and TRBJ2-7, the CDR3 gives the full variable domain: SQTIHQWPATLVQPVGSPLSLECTVEGTSNPNLYWYRQAAGRGLQLLFYSVGIGQISSEVPQNLSASRPQDRQFILSSKKLLLSDSGFYLCAWSRGLGQLSITPSYEQYFGPGTRLTVT.

The V and J genes are TRBV11-3 and TRBJ2-3; possibly TRBD2 for D (6 bases). V was shortened by 5 bases and J by 5 bases, with 14 bases between the two germline ends. Germline CDR1 SGHNT, CDR2 YENEEA. There are 14 residues in the CDR3. CDR3 in amino acids: CASSPRDSLDTQYF. CDR3 DNA: TGTGCCAGCAGCCCCCGGGACTCATTAGATACGCAGTATTTT.

V gene TRBV4-1 combines with J gene TRBJ1-5; 9 bases align to TRBD1. The CDR3 runs 15 residues. V lost 5 bases, J lost 6 bases, and 8 bases stayed unmatched. Looked up from germline, CDR1 is MGHRA and CDR2 is YSYEKL. The CDR3 sequence is CASSGRQGGGQPQHF. The CDR3 DNA reads TGCGCCAGCAGCGGTCGACAGGGGGGTGGTCAGCCCCAGCATTTT.

This rearrangement joins TRBV10-2 to TRBJ2-2, with D maybe TRBD2 (5 bases). V lost 3 bases and J 1 base, leaving 12 bases between the germline ends. The germline CDR1 and CDR2 sequences are WSHSY and SAAADI. This CDR3 is 16 amino acids long. CDR3 protein: CASSERTLRNTGELFF. The CDR3 bases are TGCGCCAGCAGTGAAAGGACTCTTAGGAACACCGGGGAGCTGTTTTTT.

V is TRBV7-9 and J is TRBJ2-7; D gene uncertain. CDR3 size: 12 residues. Per germline, CDR1 SEHNR and CDR2 FQNEAQ (reference sequence). V was shortened by 2 bases and J by 3 bases, with 5 bases between the two germline ends. The CDR3 spells CASSLNDYEQYF. DNA of the CDR3: TGTGCCAGCAGCTTAAACGACTACGAGCAGTACTTC.